The 10 T cell receptor beta chains below were found in one sample sequenced in a study of CD8+ T cells in alopecia areata. Sequencing templates came from extracted RNA that was reverse transcribed into cDNA. Profiling relied on immunoSEQ multiplex PCR, and the TCRdb table lists in-frame clones only, not all of them. The data show about 110,000 clones, with around 50% seen just once and 12% held by the top ten. Indicated treatment: oral pan-JAK inhibitor, 5-10 mg twice daily. This sample comprised CD8+ T cells sorted from blood, obtained at week 24, from a patient treated with tofacitinib. Receptor source: a human donor with alopecia areata.

The chain links TRBV4-1 to TRBJ1-1; D gene unclear. With 4 bases removed from V and 3 bases from J, the gap between germline ends came to 9 bases. Germline loops: CDR1 MGHRA, CDR2 YSYEKL. The CDR3 length is 13 residues. CDR3 DNA sequence: TGCGCCAGCAGCCTAAGGGTGGACACTGAAGCTTTCTTT. As protein: CASSLRVDTEAFF.

The V and J genes are TRBV15 and TRBJ2-5, with a tentative D call TRBD1 (6 bases). There are 15 residues in the CDR3. V was pared by 4 bases and J by 4 bases, with 16 bases between. The germline gives CDR1 LNHNV, CDR2 YYDKDF (reference sequence). CDR3 DNA: TGTGCCACCAGCATAGACAGGCTCCACGGAGAGACCCAGTACTTC. It translates to CATSIDRLHGETQYF.

The chain employs TRBV4-3 and TRBJ2-2; TRBD1 matches at 10 bases. The germline CDR1 and CDR2 sequences are LGHNA and YSLEER. The length of the CDR3 is 16 residues. Germline trimming cut 0 bases from V and 3 bases from J; bases unmatched to any gene: 1. This CDR3 is CASSQDGQGDTGELFF. The CDR3 DNA reads as TGCGCCAGCAGCCAAGATGGACAGGGGGACACCGGGGAGCTGTTTTTT.

V usage is TRBV5-1 and J usage is TRBJ1-5; 8 nucleotides agree with TRBD1. With 4 bases clipped from V and 11 bases from J, the junction kept 14 bases outside the gene matches. Looked up from germline, CDR1 is SGHRS and CDR2 is YFSETQ. The CDR3 has 15 residues. CDR3 nucleotides: TGCGCCAGCAGCAGAACAGGGGGAGGACGGGAGGCCCAGCATTTT. It encodes CASSRTGGGREAQHF.

This clone was counted a few times. The chain combines TRBV6-5 with TRBJ2-5, with 7 bases that match TRBD1. Germline values: CDR1 MNHEY, CDR2 SVGAGI. The length of the CDR3 is 13 residues. Unmatched junction bases numbered 0, after V lost 2 bases and J lost 3 bases. The CDR3, as DNA: TGTGCCAGCAGTTACGGGACAGAAGAGACCCAGTACTTC. Translated, it gives CASSYGTEETQYF.

This clone was counted a few times. This sequence joins TRBV13 and TRBJ1-1; D is possibly TRBD1 (6 bases). The CDR3 is 15 amino acids. Trimming left V 4 bases short and J 0 bases short, with 12 bases between. Germline-derived CDR1 and CDR2 are PRHDT and FYEKMQ (reference sequence). CDR3 DNA: TGTGCCAGCAGCTCCCGGGACATAATGAACACTGAAGCTTTCTTT. Protein sequence: CASSSRDIMNTEAFF.

The chain carries TRBV29-1 and TRBJ1-4; D perhaps matches TRBD1 (5 bases). This CDR3 comprises 12 residues. V was trimmed by 4 bases and J by 7 bases, leaving 10 bases between them. Germline-derived CDR1 and CDR2 are SQVTM and ANQGSEA. CDR3 DNA sequence: TGCAGCGTTGGGGGGACCGGTGAAAAACTGTTTTTT. Its protein product is CSVGGTGEKLFF.

This sequence joins TRBV6-1 and TRBJ1-5, with 9 bases lining up with TRBD1. V gave up 4 bases and J gave up 3 bases; unmatched junction bases: 10. Germline V CDR1 and CDR2: MNHNS, SASEGT. The CDR3 has 17 amino acids. The CDR3 DNA is TGTGCCAGCAGTGGCATCGGGACAGGGACTCTCAATCAGCCCCAGCATTTT. Translation: CASSGIGTGTLNQPQHF.

The table lists this clone with a count of one. This chain joins TRBV5-1 and TRBJ1-1; 7 bases agree with TRBD1. The CDR3 length is 13 residues. The V gene's germline CDR1 is SGHRS and CDR2 YFSETQ. Trimming at V came to 3 bases and at J to 4 bases, leaving 3 bases not matched to a gene. The CDR3: CASSWTGGTEAFF. The CDR3, as DNA: TGCGCCAGCAGCTGGACAGGTGGCACTGAAGCTTTCTTT.

This clone was seen more than once but under ten times. The chain's CDR3 is CSVTPGVISTDTQYF. The CDR3 DNA reads TGCAGCGTGACTCCAGGGGTAATAAGCACAGATACGCAGTATTTT. The chain carries TRBV29-1 and TRBJ2-3; possible D gene TRBD1, 6 bases. V lost 6 bases, J lost 0 bases, and 16 bases lay in between. Germline values: CDR1 SQVTM, CDR2 ANQGSEA. This CDR3 has 15 residues.